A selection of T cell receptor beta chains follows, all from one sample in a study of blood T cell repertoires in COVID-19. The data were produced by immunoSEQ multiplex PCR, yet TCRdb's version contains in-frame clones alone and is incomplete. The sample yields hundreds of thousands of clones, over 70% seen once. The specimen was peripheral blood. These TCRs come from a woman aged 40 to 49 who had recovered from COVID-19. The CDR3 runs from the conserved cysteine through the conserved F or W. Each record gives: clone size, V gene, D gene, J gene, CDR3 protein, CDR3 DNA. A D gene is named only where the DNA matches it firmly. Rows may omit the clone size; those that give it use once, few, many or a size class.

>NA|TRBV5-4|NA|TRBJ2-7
CASSLGTHTYEQYF
TGTGCCAGCAGCTTAGGGACACACACCTACGAGCAGTACTTC
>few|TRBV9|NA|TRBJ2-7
CASSGNGYEQYF
TGTGCCAGCAGCGGTAACGGGTACGAGCAGTACTTC
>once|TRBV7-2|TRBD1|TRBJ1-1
CASSPGQGEAFF
TGTGCCAGCAGCCCGGGACAGGGCGAAGCTTTCTTT
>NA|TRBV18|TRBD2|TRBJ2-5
CASSPRRAGGQETQYF
TGTGCCAGCTCACCCCGGCGAGCGGGGGGGCAAGAGACCCAGTACTTC
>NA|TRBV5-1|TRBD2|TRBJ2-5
CASSYTSGGRETQYF
TGCGCCAGCAGCTACACTAGCGGGGGGAGGGAGACCCAGTACTTC
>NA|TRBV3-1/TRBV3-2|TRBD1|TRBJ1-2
CASSQAGTGGRGYTF
TGTGCCAGCAGCCAAGCCGGGACAGGGGGCAGAGGCTACACCTTC
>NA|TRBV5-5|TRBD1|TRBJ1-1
CASSLYRGTEAFF
TGTGCCAGCAGCTTGTACAGGGGGACTGAAGCTTTCTTT
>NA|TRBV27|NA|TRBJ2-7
CASSPLGGYEQYF
TGTGCCAGCAGCCCCCTAGGAGGATACGAGCAGTACTTC
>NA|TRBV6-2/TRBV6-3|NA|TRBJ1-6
CASSYSTPKNSPLHF
TGTGCCAGCAGTTACAGCACCCCAAAGAATTCACCCCTCCACTTT
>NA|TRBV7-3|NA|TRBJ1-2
CASSQVGRGGYTF
TGTGCCAGCAGCCAGGTCGGGCGCGGGGGCTACACCTTC
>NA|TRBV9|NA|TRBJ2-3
CASSVNLYTDTQYF
TGTGCCAGCAGCGTTAACCTATACACAGATACGCAGTATTTT
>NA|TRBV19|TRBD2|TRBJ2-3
CASTKLAGGTDTQYF
TGTGCCAGTACCAAACTAGCGGGGGGCACAGATACGCAGTATTTT
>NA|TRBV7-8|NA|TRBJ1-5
CASSSLQGNSNQPQHF
TGTGCCAGCAGCTCGTTACAGGGAAATAGCAATCAGCCCCAGCATTTT
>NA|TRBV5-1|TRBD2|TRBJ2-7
CASSLGPGSSGGTYEQYF
TGCGCCAGCAGCTTAGGGCCAGGGTCCAGCGGGGGAACCTACGAGCAGTACTTC
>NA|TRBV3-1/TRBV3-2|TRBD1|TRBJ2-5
CASSQQDRGETQYF
TGTGCCAGCAGCCAACAGGACAGGGGAGAGACCCAGTACTTC
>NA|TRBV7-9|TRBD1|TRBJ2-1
CASSPGGSWDEQFF
TGTGCCAGCAGCCCAGGGGGCTCTTGGGATGAGCAGTTCTTC
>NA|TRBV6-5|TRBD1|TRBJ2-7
CASSSDRGINEQYF
TGTGCCAGCAGCTCAGACAGGGGTATCAACGAGCAGTACTTC
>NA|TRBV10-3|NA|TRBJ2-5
CAISESLLGQETQYF
TGTGCCATCAGTGAGTCGCTTCTCGGGCAAGAGACCCAGTACTTC
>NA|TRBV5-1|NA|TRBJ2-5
CASSKLTGGETQYF
TGCGCCAGCAGCAAGCTCACAGGTGGAGAGACCCAGTACTTC
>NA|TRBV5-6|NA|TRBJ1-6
CASTWYVGEGTPWALHF
TGTGCCAGCACCTGGTACGTCGGGGAGGGGACACCGTGGGCCCTCCACTTT
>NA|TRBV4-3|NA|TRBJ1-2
CASSQAGGALDYGYTF
TGCGCCAGCAGCCAAGCGGGCGGGGCTCTGGATTATGGCTACACCTTC
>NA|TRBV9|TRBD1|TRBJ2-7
CASSPRQGSRNEQYF
TGTGCCAGCAGCCCCCGACAGGGCTCTAGGAACGAGCAGTACTTC
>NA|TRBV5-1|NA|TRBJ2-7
CASSQGPRGEQYF
TGCGCCAGCAGTCAGGGGCCGAGGGGCGAGCAGTACTTC
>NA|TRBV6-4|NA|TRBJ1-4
CASKGGEGEKLFF
TGTGCCAGCAAGGGGGGGGAGGGTGAAAAACTGTTTTTT
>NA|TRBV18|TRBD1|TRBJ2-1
CASSPRDRVVNNEQFF
TGTGCCAGCTCACCACGGGACAGGGTAGTCAACAATGAGCAGTTCTTC
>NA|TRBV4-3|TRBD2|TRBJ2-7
CASSQAFSGDSYEQYF
TGCGCCAGCAGCCAAGCTTTTAGCGGGGACTCCTACGAGCAGTACTTC
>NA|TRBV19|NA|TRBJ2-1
CASSIAGVGNEQFF
TGTGCCAGTAGTATAGCGGGGGTGGGCAATGAGCAGTTCTTC
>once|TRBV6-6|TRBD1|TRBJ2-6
CASSLGTVVSGANVLTF
TGTGCCAGCAGTCTGGGGACAGTGGTCTCTGGGGCCAACGTCCTGACTTTC
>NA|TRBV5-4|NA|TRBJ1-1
CASTPNPGALDTEAFF
TGTGCCAGCACCCCTAATCCAGGGGCGTTGGACACTGAAGCTTTCTTT
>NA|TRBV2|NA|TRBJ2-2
CASSRDTNTGELFF
TGTGCCAGCTCCAGGGACACGAACACCGGGGAGCTGTTTTTT
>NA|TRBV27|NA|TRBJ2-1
CASSPGLPATEQFF
TGTGCCAGCAGCCCGGGACTCCCCGCAACTGAGCAGTTCTTC
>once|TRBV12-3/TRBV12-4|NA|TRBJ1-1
CASRDFREAFF
TGTGCCAGCAGGGACTTCCGTGAAGCTTTCTTT
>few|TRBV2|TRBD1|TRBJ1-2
CASRPDRERGYTF
TGTGCCAGCAGACCTGACAGGGAGCGTGGCTACACCTTC
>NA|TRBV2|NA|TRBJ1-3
CASRQGLGNTIYF
TGTGCCAGCAGACAGGGTTTGGGAAACACCATATATTTT
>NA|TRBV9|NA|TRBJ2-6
CASSVVAGGANVLTF
TGTGCCAGCAGCGTAGTGGCAGGTGGGGCCAACGTCCTGACTTTC
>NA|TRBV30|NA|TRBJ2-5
CAWSLGGAGETQYF
TGTGCCTGGAGTCTTGGCGGGGCGGGAGAGACCCAGTACTTC
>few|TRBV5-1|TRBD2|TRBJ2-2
CASSFPGGDSGELFF
TGCGCCAGCAGCTTCCCGGGGGGAGATTCGGGGGAGCTGTTTTTT
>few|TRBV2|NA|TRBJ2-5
CASSQTSVEETQYF
TGTGCCAGCAGCCAGACTAGTGTTGAAGAGACCCAGTACTTC
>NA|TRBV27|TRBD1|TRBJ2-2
CASRLGDRENGELFF
TGTGCCAGCAGGCTAGGGGACAGGGAGAACGGGGAGCTGTTTTTT
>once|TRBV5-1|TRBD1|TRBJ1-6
CASRARDRGPSLHF
TGCGCCAGCAGAGCGAGGGACAGGGGCCCCTCCCTCCACTTT
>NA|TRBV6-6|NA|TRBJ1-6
CAGGGYGNSPLHF
TGTGCCGGGGGCGGGTATGGCAATTCACCCCTCCACTTT
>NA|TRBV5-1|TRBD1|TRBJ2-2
CASSFNRGPGELFF
TGCGCCAGCAGCTTCAACAGGGGGCCCGGGGAGCTGTTTTTT
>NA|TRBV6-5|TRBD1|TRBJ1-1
CASSKTGGRTEAFF
TGTGCCAGCAGTAAGACAGGGGGCAGGACTGAAGCTTTCTTT
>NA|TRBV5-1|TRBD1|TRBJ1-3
CASSQTGSGNTIYF
TGCGCCAGCAGCCAGACAGGGTCTGGAAACACCATATATTTT
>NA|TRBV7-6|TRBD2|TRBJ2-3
CASSFPSGDTDTQYF
TGTGCCAGCAGCTTCCCTAGCGGGGACACAGATACGCAGTATTTT
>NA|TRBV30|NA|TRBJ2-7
CAWSPRNKQYF
TGTGCCTGGAGCCCCCGAAACAAGCAGTACTTC
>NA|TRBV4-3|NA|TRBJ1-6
CASSQDEGASPLHF
TGCGCCAGCAGCCAAGATGAGGGCGCGTCACCCCTCCACTTT
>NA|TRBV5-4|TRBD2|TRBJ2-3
CASSFPSGGYGDTQYF
TGTGCCAGCAGCTTTCCTAGCGGGGGGTACGGCGATACGCAGTATTTT
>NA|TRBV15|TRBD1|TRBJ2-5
CATSRVGRGQGDVKTQYF
TGTGCCACCAGCAGAGTTGGCCGGGGACAGGGGGATGTAAAGACCCAGTACTTC
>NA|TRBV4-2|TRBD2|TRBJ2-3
CASGGPSGTTTDTQYF
TGTGCCAGCGGGGGACCTAGCGGAACTACCACAGATACGCAGTATTTT
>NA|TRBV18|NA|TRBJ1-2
CASSPAQANYGYTF
TGTGCCAGCTCACCCGCACAGGCTAACTATGGCTACACCTTC